Following are 18 T cell receptor beta chains from one sample sequenced in a study of T cells in Graves' hyperthyroidism and ophthalmopathy. Researchers took RNA transcripts and amplified the TCR beta CDR3 regions from them. The study used the HTBI primer set for a first-round RT-PCR of the TCR CDR3. TCRdb itself ran the multiplex PCR reads through MiXCR, one entry per CDR3 protein. The data contain 550,000 to 650,000 distinct CDR3 sequences, about 15% of them singletons. Sequenced sample: blood. These receptors all come from a woman aged 30 to 39 with Graves' hyperthyroidism that later progressed to Graves' ophthalmopathy.

This clonotype appeared many times. This chain joins TRBV7-8 and TRBJ1-6; D is unclear. The CDR3 covers 17 residues. Per the germline V gene, CDR1 is SGHVS and CDR2 is FQNEAQ. V lost 2 bases, J lost 10 bases, and 21 bases lay in between. The CDR3 bases are TGTGCCAGCAGCTTACTGGCCGCGGAGTATTCACGATCACCCCTCCACTTT. Its protein is CASSLLAAEYSRSPLHF.

This clonotype came up many times. The gene calls are TRBV24-1 and TRBJ2-2; 11 bases agree with TRBD2. CDR3 length: 13 amino acids. CDR1 KGHDR and CDR2 SFDVKD come from the germline V gene. J gave up 7 bases and V 12 bases, and 6 bases lay outside the gene matches. CDR3: CAAVTSGDGELFF. The CDR3, as DNA: TGTGCCGCCGTGACTAGCGGGGACGGGGAGCTGTTTTTT.

In its sample, this clonotype was seen a few times. This chain joins TRBV6-2 or TRBV6-3 and TRBJ2-7; TRBD2 matches at 10 bases. CDR3 length equals 18 residues. The V gene's germline CDR1 is MNHEY and CDR2 SVGEGT. V gave up 0 bases and J gave up 1 base; unmatched junction bases: 9. The CDR3 DNA sequence: TGTGCCAGCAGTTACTCACTAGCGGGGATTGCCAATTCCTACGAGCAGTACTTC. This translates into CASSYSLAGIANSYEQYF.

This chain connects TRBV9 to TRBJ2-7; possibly TRBD1 or TRBD2 for D (6 bases each). CDR3 length equals 14 residues. CDR1 and CDR2 from the germline V gene are SGDLS and YYNGEE. V lost 4 bases to trimming and J lost 8 bases, with 19 bases between them. Written as DNA, the CDR3 is TGTGCCAGCAGCCCTTGGAGGGGGGAGGACAAGCAGTACTTC. Amino acids: CASSPWRGEDKQYF.

Note on this clonotype: A single base separates this from a much larger clone, so it may be a read error. The chain joins TRBV24-1 to TRBJ1-5; the D gene is possibly TRBD1 (5 bases). The V and J ends lost 3 bases and 10 bases respectively, with 12 bases between them. Germline V gives CDR1 KGHDR, CDR2 SFDVKD. The CDR3 sequence is 13 residues long. The CDR3 protein is CATSDTGGVPQHF. CDR3 DNA: TGTGCCACCAGTGATACCGGAGGGGTACCCCAGCATTTT.

This clonotype appeared once. Possible read error: a much larger clone is one base away. The chain is built from TRBV7-9 and TRBJ1-1, with D hard to call. The CDR3 runs to 15 residues. Germline assignment: CDR1 SEHNR and CDR2 FQNEAQ (reference sequence). The CDR3 DNA reads TGTGCCAGCAGCTTAGGTGGTCACTTGAACACTGAAGTTTTCTTT. This translates into CASSLGGHLNTEVFF.

The chain employs TRBV29-1 and TRBJ2-7; TRBD1 agrees at 8 bases. Losses at the gene ends were 2 bases for V and 6 bases for J; bases not matched to a gene: 3. The CDR3 has 12 residues. CDR1 is SQVTM and CDR2 is ANQGSEA in the germline V gene. CDR3 residues: CSVERGTGEQYF. The CDR3 bases are TGCAGCGTTGAACGGGGGACAGGCGAGCAGTACTTC.

This clonotype was observed at least ten times. This chain connects TRBV12-5 to TRBJ1-2; 7 bases line up with TRBD1. Germline CDR1 LGHNT, CDR2 FRNRAP. Trimming at V came to 5 bases and at J to 7 bases, leaving 10 bases not matched to a gene. The CDR3 spans 14 residues. The CDR3 loop reads CASGDTDRVAGYTF. CDR3 bases: TGTGCTAGTGGTGATACTGACAGGGTTGCTGGCTACACCTTC.

The genes are TRBV30 and TRBJ2-7, with a tentative D call TRBD1 (6 bases). In germline, CDR1 is GTSNPN, CDR2 SVGIG (reference sequence). Trimming pared 4 bases from V and 3 bases from J, leaving 13 bases between. This CDR3 has 13 residues. CDR3: CAWMVQGLYEQYF. The DNA of the CDR3 is TGTGCCTGGATGGTTCAGGGGCTCTACGAGCAGTACTTC.

V gene TRBV2 combines with J gene TRBJ2-7; weak D call: TRBD2 (6 bases). With 6 bases removed from V and 4 bases from J, the gap between germline ends came to 22 bases. CDR3 length equals 16 residues. CDR1 is SNHLY, CDR2 FYNNEI, per germline. The CDR3 DNA is TGTGCCAGCAGCCCCCCGGGACTTCCAACACAATACGAGCAGTACTTC. This sequence encodes CASSPPGLPTQYEQYF.

For this clonotype: One junction end disagrees with the germline gene, perhaps due to a read error. The V call is TRBV11-3, the J call TRBJ2-5; TRBD2 agrees at 7 bases. Germline V gene lookup returns CDR1 SGHNT and CDR2 YENEEA. This CDR3 is 11 amino acids long. The CDR3 DNA follows: TGTGCCAGCGGTGGGTTGGCGGGAGTTGACTTC. Translation gives CASGGLAGVDF. Combining the CDR3 with reference TRBV11-3 and TRBJ2-5 gives the whole variable domain EAGVVQSPRYKIIEKKQPVAFWCNPISGHNTLYWYLQNLGQGPELLIRYENEEAVDDSQLPKDRFSAERLKGVDSTLKIQPAELGDSAVYLCASGGLAGVDFGPGTRLLVL.

The rearrangement links TRBV6-1 to TRBJ2-1, with 14 positions matching TRBD2. Per germline, CDR1 MNHNS and CDR2 SASEGT. V lost 4 bases and J lost 4; bases outside the gene matches: 3. The CDR3 length is 16 residues. CDR3 protein: CASSGGLAGGYNEQFF. The CDR3 coding sequence is TGTGCCAGCAGTGGTGGACTAGCGGGAGGTTACAATGAGCAGTTCTTC.

In regard to this clonotype: A much more abundant neighbour one base away suggests this may be a read error. The rearrangement joins TRBV6-1 to TRBJ1-1; no clear D gene. This CDR3 is built from 14 residues. Germline V gene data show CDR1 as MNHNS and CDR2 as SASEGT. V lost 1 base and J 0 bases, leaving 6 bases between the germline ends. The CDR3 protein is CASSEGSLNTEAFF. The CDR3 DNA follows: TGTGCCAGCAGTGAAGGTTCCTTGAACACTGAAGCTTTCTTT.

The chain recombines TRBV5-1 with TRBJ1-1; D possibly corresponds to TRBD1 (6 bases). The CDR3 sequence is 16 residues long. The germline gives CDR1 SGHRS, CDR2 YFSETQ. The V end was cut by 3 bases, the J end by 3 bases, with 18 bases between. The CDR3 DNA follows: TGCGCCAGCAGCTCAGATACAGGGTACGGCGACACTGAAGCTTTCTTT. Protein product: CASSSDTGYGDTEAFF.

This clonotype has just a few counts. The CDR3 protein is CSARDTDRDMNTEAFF. The CDR3 nucleotides are TGCAGTGCTAGAGACACAGACAGGGACATGAACACTGAAGCTTTCTTT. The genes are TRBV20-1 and TRBJ1-1; TRBD1 agrees at 7 bases. CDR3 size: 16 residues. J lost 0 bases, V lost 0 bases, and 7 bases had no gene match. CDR1 and CDR2 (germline): DFQATT, SNEGSKA (reference sequence).

Ten or more counts support this clonotype. This chain uses TRBV30 with TRBJ1-2, with D unclear. CDR3 length equals 12 residues. The germline CDR1 and CDR2 sequences are GTSNPN and SVGIG (reference sequence). Trimming took 7 bases from V and 5 from J, leaving 14 bases between them. The CDR3 region has the DNA TGTGCCTCCAAAGCGCAGAGTTATGGCTACACCTTC. As protein: CASKAQSYGYTF.

This clonotype has a single count. A read error is possible here, since a much larger clone lies one base away. This chain joins TRBV3-1 and TRBJ1-6; 9 bases line up with TRBD1. Germline V gene sequence: CDR1 LGHDT, CDR2 YNNKEL (reference sequence). This CDR3 region has 15 residues. The CDR3 loop reads CASGQGDRDNSPLHF. Written as DNA, the CDR3 is TGTGCCAGCGGCCAAGGGGACAGGGACAATTCACCCCTCCACTTT.

This clonotype was found many times. The rearrangement joins TRBV7-8 to TRBJ2-1; TRBD1 agrees at 11 bases. Germline lookup yields CDR1 SGHVS and CDR2 FQNEAQ. Trimming at V came to 3 bases and at J to 13 bases, leaving 2 bases not matched to a gene. This CDR3 spans 12 amino acids. The CDR3 DNA reads as TGTGCCAGCAGCTTTGGACAGGGGGCTCAGTTCTTC. It codes for CASSFGQGAQFF.